The 24 T cell receptor beta chains below come from one sample, sequenced in a study of blood T cell repertoires in COVID-19. Repertoires were generated with immunoSEQ multiplex PCR, while TCRdb's copy carries only in-frame clones and drops some. The sample records some 80,000 clones, 70% to 90% being singletons. Sequencing input: peripheral blood. All receptors come from a man in his fifties or sixties with COVID-19, enrolled during active disease.

The genes are TRBV2 and TRBJ2-1; D is unresolved. V lost 6 bases and J 9 bases, leaving 12 bases between the germline ends. Germline loops: CDR1 SNHLY, CDR2 FYNNEI. The CDR3 is 12 residues long. The CDR3 nucleotides are TGTGCCAGCAGCGAAAATTACGGTGAGCAGTTCTTC. Translating gives CASSENYGEQFF. Full variable domain (remainder filled in from reference TRBV2 and TRBJ2-1): EPEVTQTPSHQVTQMGQEVILRCVPISNHLYFYWYRQILGQKVEFLVSFYNNEISEKSEIFDDQFSVERPDGSNFTLKIRSTKLEDSAMYFCASSENYGEQFFGPGTRLTVL.

About this clone itself: Within the sample, other DNA sequences also encode this same CDR3. The rearrangement joins TRBV27 to TRBJ1-6; perhaps TRBD1 as D (5 bases). Trimming pared 3 bases from V and 10 bases from J, leaving 10 bases between. Germline V gives CDR1 MNHEY, CDR2 SMNVEV (reference sequence). The length of the CDR3 is 13 residues. The CDR3 coding sequence is TGTGCCAGCAGTTTCAGGGAGGACTCACCCCTCCACTTT. This translates into CASSFREDSPLHF.

The chain is built from TRBV6-5 and TRBJ2-3, with D perhaps TRBD1 (6 bases). Germline V lookup: CDR1 MNHEY, CDR2 SVGAGI. The CDR3 consists of 13 residues. The V gene lost 6 bases and the J gene lost 1 base, with 8 bases spanning the gap. The DNA for the CDR3 is TGTGCCAGCAGAAACAGGGGCACAGATACGCAGTATTTT. This gives the protein CASRNRGTDTQYF.

On this clone: The junction departs from germline at one end; a sequencing error may be responsible. The chain joins TRBV27 to TRBJ1-1; unclear D gene. CDR3 length: 13 residues. Germline loops: CDR1 MNHEY, CDR2 SMNVEV (reference sequence). The CDR3 spells CAGSFLSGDEAFF. The DNA of the CDR3 is TGTGCCGGCAGTTTCCTCTCGGGAGACGAAGCTTTCTTT.

The genes are TRBV29-1 and TRBJ2-5; 7 bases fit TRBD2. V shed 7 bases and J 2 bases; nucleotides not matched to a gene: 10. The CDR3 runs 14 residues. CDR1 is SQVTM, CDR2 ANQGSEA, per germline. The CDR3 coding sequence is TGCAGCGCTCAACCTAGCGGAAGACAAGAGACCCAGTACTTC. Amino acids: CSAQPSGRQETQYF.

The chain carries TRBV30 and TRBJ2-6, with a weak D call TRBD1 (5 bases). This CDR3 spans 13 amino acids. V was trimmed by 4 bases and J by 2 bases, leaving 6 bases between them. Germline CDR1 GTSNPN, CDR2 SVGIG (reference sequence). CDR3 protein: CAWTGPGANVLTF. The CDR3, as DNA: TGTGCCTGGACAGGGCCTGGGGCCAACGTCCTGACTTTC.

The chain uses TRBV28 and TRBJ2-7, with TRBD2 as a possible D gene (5 bases). V shed 6 bases and J shed 2 bases, with 11 bases lying between them. The V gene's germline CDR1 is MDHEN and CDR2 SYDVKM. This CDR3 has 13 residues. CDR3 loop: CASSKDSPYEQYF. DNA of the CDR3: TGTGCCAGCAGCAAGGACTCCCCCTACGAGCAGTACTTC.

The chain couples TRBV6-5 to TRBJ1-5; D remains ambiguous. Germline-derived CDR1 and CDR2 are MNHEY and SVGAGI. This CDR3 has 13 residues. CDR3 DNA sequence: TGTGCTGCGGGCGGGTATAGCAATCAGCCCCAGCATTTT. This gives the protein CAAGGYSNQPQHF.

J is TRBJ2-1 and V is TRBV25-1, with 7 bases identical to TRBD1. Per germline, CDR1 MGHDK and CDR2 SYGVNS. J gave up 4 bases and V 2 bases, and 5 bases lay outside the gene matches. This CDR3 spans 15 amino acids. The CDR3 DNA reads TGTGCCAGCAGTGAAGTGAGACAGGGATACAATGAGCAGTTCTTC. Translation gives CASSEVRQGYNEQFF.

The chain joins TRBV18 to TRBJ1-2, with D possibly matching TRBD1 (5 bases). This CDR3 region has 15 residues. The germline V gene has CDR1 KGHSH and CDR2 LQKENI. Trimming cost V 3 bases and J 7 bases, with 18 bases left between them. The CDR3 DNA follows: TGTGCCAGCTCACCCTTCTCTCTAGGGGAGGGTGGCTACACCTTC. It is translated as CASSPFSLGEGGYTF.

This clone ranks as medium-sized (0.01 to 0.1%). CDR3 in amino acids: CASSHGTGTGANVLTF. CDR3 DNA: TGCGCCAGCAGCCACGGCACAGGGACCGGGGCCAACGTCCTGACTTTC. V usage is TRBV4-1 and J usage is TRBJ2-6, with D perhaps TRBD1 (6 bases). From germline, CDR1 is MGHRA and CDR2 YSYEKL. The CDR3 spans 16 residues. V was pared by 3 bases and J by 4 bases, with 13 bases between.

V usage is TRBV7-3 and J usage is TRBJ2-3, with TRBD2 matching over 8 bases. The CDR3 totals 16 residues. CDR1 and CDR2 from the germline V gene are SGHTA and FQGTGA. With V trimmed by 0 bases and J by 0 bases, 2 bases remained unmatched. CDR3 sequence reads: CASSLTSGASTDTQYF. The CDR3 coding sequence is TGTGCCAGCAGCTTAACTAGCGGGGCGAGCACAGATACGCAGTATTTT.

The chain links TRBV28 to TRBJ2-7, with D perhaps TRBD2 (6 bases). Trimming stripped 2 bases from V and 0 bases from J, with 11 bases between. Germline CDR1 is MDHEN and CDR2 is SYDVKM. This CDR3 has 15 residues. The CDR3 DNA reads as TGTGCCAGCAGTTTAAGGCTAGCGAGCTCCTACGAGCAGTACTTC. The encoded protein is CASSLRLASSYEQYF.

V gene TRBV4-1 combines with J gene TRBJ2-3; a weak D match, TRBD2 (6 bases). This CDR3 spans 17 amino acids. Germline CDR1 MGHRA, CDR2 YSYEKL. V was pared by 5 bases and J by 4 bases, with 22 bases between. DNA of the CDR3: TGCGCCAGCAGCTACCCGGGAGCCAGGTTTGTGTCAGATACGCAGTATTTT. This translates into CASSYPGARFVSDTQYF.

The chain recombines TRBV3-1 (or the pseudogene TRBV3-2) with TRBJ1-1; 9 bases match TRBD1. Germline V CDR1 and CDR2: LGHDT, YNNKEL (reference sequence). Trimming at V came to 4 bases and at J to 1 base, leaving 1 base not matched to a gene. The CDR3 totals 14 residues. CDR3: CASSLGQGNTEAFF. CDR3 nucleotides: TGTGCCAGCAGCCTGGGACAGGGGAACACTGAAGCTTTCTTT.

The CDR3 nucleotides are TGTGCCAGCGGTCGAGAGACTAGCGTTAACAATGAGCAGTTCTTC. It translates to CASGRETSVNNEQFF. The rearrangement uses TRBV2 and TRBJ2-1, with TRBD2 identical over 8 bases. J gave up 5 bases and V 8 bases, and 11 bases lay outside the gene matches. Per the germline V gene, CDR1 is SNHLY and CDR2 is FYNNEI. This CDR3 has 15 residues.

J is TRBJ2-6 and V is TRBV30, with 9 bases lining up with TRBD1. With V trimmed by 2 bases and J by 0 bases, 2 bases remained unmatched. The CDR3 has 16 residues. Germline lookup yields CDR1 GTSNPN and CDR2 SVGIG (reference sequence). The CDR3 DNA follows: TGTGCCTGGAGTACAGGGGGCTTCTCTGGGGCCAACGTCCTGACTTTC. Translating gives CAWSTGGFSGANVLTF.

V gene TRBV27 combines with J gene TRBJ2-2; TRBD2 is a possible D gene (5 bases). V lost 4 bases and J 3 bases, leaving 15 bases between the germline ends. This CDR3 comprises 16 residues. Per the germline V gene, CDR1 is MNHEY and CDR2 is SMNVEV (reference sequence). The CDR3 DNA reads TGTGCCAGCAGTTCGGGGTCATTTATTTACACCGGGGAGCTGTTTTTT. Amino acid sequence: CASSSGSFIYTGELFF.

The genes are TRBV5-4 and TRBJ2-7, with 8 bases that match TRBD2. The germline V gene has CDR1 SGHNT and CDR2 YYREEE (reference sequence). The CDR3 has 14 amino acids. The ends lost 4 bases at V and 7 bases at J; junction bases unmatched: 10. This chain's CDR3 is CASSPRVAGSEQYF. The CDR3 DNA sequence: TGTGCCAGCAGCCCCCGGGTAGCGGGATCGGAGCAGTACTTC.

The rearrangement links TRBV10-3 to TRBJ1-5; D is possibly TRBD1 (6 bases). There are 14 residues in the CDR3. The V and J ends lost 6 bases and 3 bases respectively, with 12 bases between them. CDR1 is ENHRY, CDR2 SYGVKD, per germline. CDR3 nucleotide sequence: TGTGCCATCAGCCCCGGACAGCTCAATCAGCCCCAGCATTTT. Residues: CAISPGQLNQPQHF.

The chain is built from TRBV28 and TRBJ2-7, with 10 bases that match TRBD1. Trimming at V came to 2 bases and at J to 5 bases, leaving 6 bases not matched to a gene. The CDR3 contains 15 residues. From germline, CDR1 is MDHEN and CDR2 SYDVKM. The CDR3 region has the DNA TGTGCCAGCAGTTTAATGGGACAGGGGATAGACGAGCAGTACTTC. Protein product: CASSLMGQGIDEQYF.

Only one count was recorded for this clone. J is TRBJ1-1 and V is TRBV29-1; D may be TRBD1 (5 bases). The CDR3 has 13 residues. Germline V CDR1 and CDR2: SQVTM, ANQGSEA. The V end lost 4 bases, the J end lost 2 bases, and 11 bases lay between the germline ends. CDR3 DNA: TGCAGCGTTGCCCAGACAGCAAACACTGAAGCTTTCTTT. Translating it yields CSVAQTANTEAFF.

The chain couples TRBV6-5 to TRBJ1-3; D remains ambiguous. CDR1 and CDR2 from the germline V gene are MNHEY and SVGAGI. V lost 5 bases and J lost 2, with 7 bases in between. This CDR3 contains 13 residues. The CDR3 sequence is CASSRDTGNTIYF. For the CDR3, the DNA is TGTGCCAGCAGTCGGGATACTGGAAACACCATATATTTT.

The chain couples TRBV5-6 to TRBJ1-6, with D uncertain. This CDR3 comprises 13 residues. The germline V gene encodes CDR1 SGHDT and CDR2 YYEEEE. Trimming took 0 bases from V and 7 from J, leaving 5 bases between them. The CDR3 reads CASSLGVNSPLHF. The CDR3 nucleotides are TGTGCCAGCAGCTTGGGAGTCAATTCACCCCTCCACTTT.